The 21 T cell receptor beta chains below come from one sample, sequenced in a study of shared clonotypes between healthy human individuals. Here immunoSEQ multiplex PCR was the method, and the copy in TCRdb shows in-frame clones only, minus some. The sample carries about 600,000 clones, 95% to 98% recorded once. Sequenced input: naive CD4+ T cells sorted from blood. Subset specified: CD45RA+ positively selected. The receptors originated from a woman in her 30s in good health.

A single count supports this clone. The genes are TRBV7-2 and TRBJ1-2; unclear D gene. This CDR3 has 13 residues. V was pared by 5 bases and J by 5 bases, with 12 bases between. CDR1 and CDR2 from the germline V gene are SGHTA and FQGNSA. The CDR3 reads CASSPYVSYGYTF. CDR3 DNA sequence: TGTGCCAGCAGCCCCTATGTCAGTTATGGCTACACCTTC.

The chain joins TRBV28 to TRBJ1-2; 7 bases are shared with TRBD1. The CDR3 totals 16 residues. The V and J ends lost 5 bases and 0 bases, in that order; junction bases with no gene match: 9. The germline V gene has CDR1 MDHEN and CDR2 SYDVKM. The CDR3 here is CASSETGKGANYGYTF. For the CDR3, the DNA is TGTGCCAGCAGTGAGACAGGGAAAGGGGCTAACTATGGCTACACCTTC.

CDR3 region: CASSQQDYEQYF. The DNA for the CDR3 is TGTGCCAGCAGCCAACAAGATTACGAGCAGTACTTC. The rearrangement links TRBV7-9 to TRBJ2-7; no clear D gene. The CDR3 runs to 12 residues. V was cut by 5 bases and J by 4 bases, with 9 bases left in between. CDR1 is SEHNR and CDR2 is FQNEAQ in the germline V gene (reference sequence).

The V and J genes are TRBV6-1 and TRBJ2-3; 10 bases fit TRBD2. The CDR3 covers 15 residues. Germline loops: CDR1 MNHNS, CDR2 SASEGT. V lost 2 bases to trimming and J lost 5 bases; unmatched junction nucleotides: 4. CDR3: CASSELRLAGDTQYF. The CDR3 DNA sequence: TGTGCCAGCAGTGAACTGAGACTAGCGGGAGATACGCAGTATTTT.

The rearrangement joins TRBV5-1 to TRBJ2-7; 9 bases are shared with TRBD2. The V and J ends lost 0 bases and 2 bases, in that order; junction bases with no gene match: 12. CDR1 and CDR2 (germline): SGHRS, YFSETQ. The CDR3 runs 18 residues. CDR3 in amino acids: CASSLGLAGVPTAYEQYF. The DNA for the CDR3 is TGCGCCAGCAGCTTGGGGTTAGCGGGAGTTCCTACCGCCTACGAGCAGTACTTC.

The J gene is TRBJ2-3, the V gene TRBV27; a weak D match, TRBD2 (6 bases). Trimming removed 3 bases at V and 8 bases at J, with 9 bases between. The CDR3 has 12 amino acids. Germline CDR1 reads MNHEY; CDR2 reads SMNVEV (reference sequence). DNA for the CDR3: TGTGCCAGCAGTTTGCCCGGGGGTACGCAGTATTTT. Protein sequence: CASSLPGGTQYF.

This chain joins TRBV9 and TRBJ2-1; 9 bases align to TRBD2. Germline CDR1 SGDLS, CDR2 YYNGEE. The CDR3 loop spans 15 amino acids. Trimming took 1 base from V and 5 from J; bases not matched to a gene: 4. The CDR3 reads CASSVNQRGDNEQFF. CDR3 nucleotides: TGTGCCAGCAGCGTAAACCAGCGGGGGGACAATGAGCAGTTCTTC. The whole variable domain, remainder taken from reference TRBV9 and TRBJ2-1, is DSGVTQTPKHLITATGQRVTLRCSPRSGDLSVYWYQQSLDQGLQFLIQYYNGEERAKGNILERFSAQQFPDLHSELNLSSLELGDSALYFCASSVNQRGDNEQFFGPGTRLTVL.

The chain recombines TRBV4-1 with TRBJ2-7; D is undetermined. Looked up from germline, CDR1 is MGHRA and CDR2 is YSYEKL. V was shortened by 1 base and J by 3 bases, with 22 bases between the two germline ends. The CDR3 is made up of 18 amino acids. DNA of the CDR3: TGCGCCAGCAGCCAAGGAATGGCAGGAGCACATATAGACTACGAGCAGTACTTC. Translating gives CASSQGMAGAHIDYEQYF.

V is TRBV29-1 and J is TRBJ2-1, with TRBD2 identical over 7 bases. V shed 7 bases, J shed 10 bases, and the junction held 16 bases outside the gene matches. CDR3 size: 14 residues. Germline values: CDR1 SQVTM, CDR2 ANQGSEA. CDR3: CSAKQREGDWEQFF. DNA of the CDR3: TGCAGCGCCAAACAGCGGGAAGGGGATTGGGAGCAGTTCTTC.

V and J are TRBV7-8 and TRBJ2-1, with 11 bases lining up with TRBD2. Trimming at V came to 3 bases and at J to 9 bases, leaving 10 bases not matched to a gene. The CDR3 is 16 amino acids. CDR1 is SGHVS, CDR2 FQNEAQ, per germline. The CDR3 here is CASSLGLTSGSSEQFF. DNA for the CDR3: TGTGCCAGCAGCTTGGGGTTAACTAGCGGGAGTTCTGAGCAGTTCTTC.

V is TRBV5-1 and J is TRBJ2-1; 9 bases match TRBD2. The germline V gene encodes CDR1 SGHRS and CDR2 YFSETQ. CDR3 length: 15 amino acids. Losses at the gene ends were 1 base for V and 6 bases for J; bases not matched to a gene: 5. In DNA, the CDR3 is TGCGCCAGCAGCTTGTTTAGGACTAGCGCCAATGAGCAGTTCTTC. Translating gives CASSLFRTSANEQFF.

This clone has only one observation. The chain recombines TRBV19 with TRBJ2-7; D is possibly TRBD2 (6 bases). V lost 5 bases to trimming and J lost 1 base, with 9 bases between them. Germline lookup yields CDR1 LNHDA and CDR2 SQIVND (reference sequence). The CDR3 is 13 amino acids. The CDR3, as DNA: TGTGCCAGTAGTTCCCTAGCGTCCTACGAGCAGTACTTC. Its translation is CASSSLASYEQYF.

CDR3 residues: CASSDPGGPDTQYF. Written as DNA, the CDR3 is TGTGCCAGCAGTGACCCGGGGGGCCCAGATACGCAGTATTTT. The chain employs TRBV6-4 and TRBJ2-3; possibly TRBD2 for D (7 bases). CDR3 length: 14 residues. With 2 bases removed from V and 4 bases from J, the gap between germline ends came to 10 bases. CDR1 and CDR2 (germline): MRHNA, SNTAGT.

J is TRBJ2-7 and V is TRBV7-9; D tentatively reads TRBD1 or TRBD2 (6 bases each). V lost 5 bases, J lost 5 bases, and 13 bases lay in between. CDR3 length: 13 residues. The V gene's germline CDR1 is SEHNR and CDR2 FQNEAQ (reference sequence). The CDR3 DNA sequence: TGTGCCAGCAGCCCTGAGGGGGGCGACGAGCAGTACTTC. This gives the protein CASSPEGGDEQYF.

This clone was seen once. The J gene is TRBJ2-2, the V gene TRBV11-3; D might be TRBD1 (5 bases). Trimming stripped 5 bases from V and 4 bases from J, with 17 bases between. This CDR3 is built from 16 residues. From germline, CDR1 is SGHNT and CDR2 YENEEA. DNA for the CDR3: TGTGCCAGCAGCCGCGCTCAGGGCCGGACCACCGGGGAGCTGTTTTTT. It is translated as CASSRAQGRTTGELFF.

The genes are TRBV7-9 and TRBJ2-1; TRBD1 aligns across 7 bases. The V segment lost 5 bases and the J segment 3 bases; nucleotides outside the gene matches: 7. The CDR3 runs 15 residues. CDR1 SEHNR and CDR2 FQNEAQ come from the germline V gene (reference sequence). The CDR3 region is CASSPYRGSYNEQFF. The CDR3 region has the DNA TGTGCCAGCAGCCCTTACAGGGGAAGCTACAATGAGCAGTTCTTC.

The V call is TRBV7-9, the J call TRBJ1-5; D is possibly TRBD1 (6 bases). V lost 5 bases to trimming and J lost 2 bases, with 10 bases between them. From germline, CDR1 is SEHNR and CDR2 FQNEAQ (reference sequence). The CDR3 totals 14 residues. CDR3 in amino acids: CASSTQGGNQPQHF. The CDR3 region has the DNA TGTGCCAGCAGCACACAGGGTGGCAATCAGCCCCAGCATTTT.

The chain links TRBV11-2 to TRBJ2-1; D unclear. Trimming stripped 5 bases from V and 7 bases from J, with 12 bases between. This CDR3 has 13 amino acids. In germline, CDR1 is SGHAT, CDR2 FQNNGV. CDR3 in amino acids: CASSPKNGNEQFF. CDR3 nucleotides: TGTGCCAGCAGCCCAAAGAATGGAAATGAGCAGTTCTTC.

The chain combines TRBV7-9 with TRBJ1-2, with 7 bases lining up with TRBD1. After removal of 3 bases from V and 0 bases from J, the junction contained 4 bases not matched to a gene. Germline CDR1 reads SEHNR; CDR2 reads FQNEAQ (reference sequence). The CDR3 has 15 amino acids. The CDR3 spells CASSFPGTANYGYTF. In nucleotides, the CDR3 is TGTGCCAGCAGCTTCCCCGGGACAGCTAACTATGGCTACACCTTC.

This chain joins TRBV14 and TRBJ2-5; D may be TRBD1 (5 bases). CDR1 SGHDN and CDR2 FVKESK come from the germline V gene. V was shortened by 2 bases and J by 2 bases, with 12 bases between the two germline ends. The CDR3 consists of 15 residues. The CDR3 DNA is TGTGCCAGCAGCCAAATCGCCAGGGTTCAAGAGACCCAGTACTTC. It yields the protein CASSQIARVQETQYF.

This chain connects TRBV5-4 to TRBJ2-2, with 8 positions matching TRBD2. The CDR3 is 16 residues long. With 3 bases clipped from V and 3 bases from J, the junction kept 7 bases outside the gene matches. The germline CDR1 and CDR2 sequences are SGHNT and YYREEE (reference sequence). In DNA, the CDR3 is TGTGCCAGCAGCTCGGGGACTAGGACAGACACCGGGGAGCTGTTTTTT. Protein product: CASSSGTRTDTGELFF.